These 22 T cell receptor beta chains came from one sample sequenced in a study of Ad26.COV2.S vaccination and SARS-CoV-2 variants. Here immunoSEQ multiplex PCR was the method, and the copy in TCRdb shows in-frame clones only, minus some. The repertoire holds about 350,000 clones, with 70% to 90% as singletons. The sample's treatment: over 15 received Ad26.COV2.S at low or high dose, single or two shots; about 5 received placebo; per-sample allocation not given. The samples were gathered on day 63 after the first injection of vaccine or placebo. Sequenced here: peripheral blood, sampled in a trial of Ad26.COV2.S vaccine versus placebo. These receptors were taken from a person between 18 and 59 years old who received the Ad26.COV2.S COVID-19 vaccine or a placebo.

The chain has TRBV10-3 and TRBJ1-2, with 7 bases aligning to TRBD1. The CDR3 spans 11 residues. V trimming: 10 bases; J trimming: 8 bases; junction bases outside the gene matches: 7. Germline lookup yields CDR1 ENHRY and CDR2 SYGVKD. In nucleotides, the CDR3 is TGTGCCACCGTTGAGGGGGCGGGCTACACCTTC. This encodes CATVEGAGYTF.

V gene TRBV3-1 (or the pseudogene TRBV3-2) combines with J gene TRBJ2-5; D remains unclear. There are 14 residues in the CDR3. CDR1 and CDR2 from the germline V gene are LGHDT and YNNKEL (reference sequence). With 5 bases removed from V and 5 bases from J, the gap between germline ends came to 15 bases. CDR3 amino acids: CASSYDDTEETQYF. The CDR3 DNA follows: TGTGCCAGCAGCTACGACGATACGGAGGAGACCCAGTACTTC.

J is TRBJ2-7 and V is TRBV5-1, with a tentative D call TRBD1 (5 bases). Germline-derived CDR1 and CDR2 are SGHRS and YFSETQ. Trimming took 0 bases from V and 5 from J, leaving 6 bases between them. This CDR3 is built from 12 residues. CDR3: CASSLARDEQYF. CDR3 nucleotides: TGCGCCAGCAGCTTGGCCAGGGACGAGCAGTACTTC.

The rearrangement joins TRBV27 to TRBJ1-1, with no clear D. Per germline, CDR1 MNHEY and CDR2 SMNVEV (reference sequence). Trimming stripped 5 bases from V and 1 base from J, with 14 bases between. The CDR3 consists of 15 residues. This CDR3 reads CASSPITAPNTEAFF. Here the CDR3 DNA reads TGTGCCAGCAGTCCCATTACCGCGCCGAACACTGAAGCTTTCTTT.

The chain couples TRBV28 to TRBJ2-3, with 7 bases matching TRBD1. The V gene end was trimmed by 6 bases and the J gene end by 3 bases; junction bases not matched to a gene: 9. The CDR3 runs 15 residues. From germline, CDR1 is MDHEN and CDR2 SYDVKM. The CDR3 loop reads CASSPGQTGTDTQYF. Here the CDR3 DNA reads TGTGCCAGCAGCCCGGGACAGACTGGGACAGATACGCAGTATTTT.

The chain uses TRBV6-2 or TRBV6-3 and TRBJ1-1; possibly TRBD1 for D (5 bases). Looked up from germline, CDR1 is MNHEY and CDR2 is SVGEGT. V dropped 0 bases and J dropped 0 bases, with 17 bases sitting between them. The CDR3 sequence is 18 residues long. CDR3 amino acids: CASSYSQKNQGLNTEAFF. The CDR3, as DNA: TGTGCCAGCAGTTACTCGCAAAAAAACCAGGGACTGAACACTGAAGCTTTCTTT.

CDR3 in DNA: TGTGCCAGCAGCCCCTATCGGGTAGCGGGAGGGAAATCCTACGAGCAGTACTTC. This translates into CASSPYRVAGGKSYEQYF. The V call is TRBV7-8, the J call TRBJ2-7; 11 nucleotides line up with TRBD2. V shed 5 bases, J shed 1 base, and the junction held 13 bases outside the gene matches. Germline assignment: CDR1 SGHVS and CDR2 FQNEAQ. CDR3 length equals 18 residues. The whole variable domain, remainder taken from reference TRBV7-8 and TRBJ2-7, is GAGVSQSPRYKVAKRGQDVALRCDPISGHVSLFWYQQALGQGPEFLTYFQNEAQLDKSGLPSDRFFAERPEGSVSTLKIQRTQQEDSAVYLCASSPYRVAGGKSYEQYFGPGTRLTVT.

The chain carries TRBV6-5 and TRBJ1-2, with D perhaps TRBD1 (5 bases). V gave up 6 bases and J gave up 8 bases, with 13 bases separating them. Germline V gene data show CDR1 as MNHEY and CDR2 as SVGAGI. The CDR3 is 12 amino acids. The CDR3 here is CASSPGGWGYTF. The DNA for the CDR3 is TGTGCCAGCAGCCCGGGGGGGTGGGGCTACACCTTC.

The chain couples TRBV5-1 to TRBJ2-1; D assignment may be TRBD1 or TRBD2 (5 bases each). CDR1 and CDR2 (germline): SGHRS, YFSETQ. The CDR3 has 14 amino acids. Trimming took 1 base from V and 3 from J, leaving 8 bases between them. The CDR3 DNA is TGCGCCAGCAGCTTGCGGGGCCTCTACAATGAGCAGTTCTTC. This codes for CASSLRGLYNEQFF.

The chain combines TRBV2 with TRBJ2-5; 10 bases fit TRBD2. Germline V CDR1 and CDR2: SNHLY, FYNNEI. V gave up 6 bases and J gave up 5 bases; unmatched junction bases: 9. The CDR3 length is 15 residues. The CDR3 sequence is CASRRERGGRETQYF. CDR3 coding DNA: TGTGCCAGCAGGCGGGAGCGGGGGGGCCGGGAGACCCAGTACTTC.

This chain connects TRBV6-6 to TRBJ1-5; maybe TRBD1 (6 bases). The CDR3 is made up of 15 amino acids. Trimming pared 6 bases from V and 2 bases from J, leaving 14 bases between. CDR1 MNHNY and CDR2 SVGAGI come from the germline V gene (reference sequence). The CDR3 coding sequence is TGTGCCAGCAGCTTGGGGGCAGGGGGCAATCAGCCCCAGCATTTT. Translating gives CASSLGAGGNQPQHF.

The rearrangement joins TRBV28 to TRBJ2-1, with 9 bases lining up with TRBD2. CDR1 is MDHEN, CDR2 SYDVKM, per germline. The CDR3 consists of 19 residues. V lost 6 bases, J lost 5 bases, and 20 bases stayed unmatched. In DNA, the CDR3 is TGTGCCAGCAGCCCTCCCGAGACTAGCGGCCTCCTCTCAAACAATGAGCAGTTCTTC. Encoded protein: CASSPPETSGLLSNNEQFF.

The CDR3 DNA is TGTGCCAGCAGCCGACTAGCGGGGGGGTTGACCGGGGAGCTGTTTTTT. Encoded protein: CASSRLAGGLTGELFF. The J gene is TRBJ2-2, the V gene TRBV11-2; 14 bases agree with TRBD2. From germline, CDR1 is SGHAT and CDR2 FQNNGV. CDR3 size: 16 residues. J lost 5 bases, V lost 5 bases, and 4 bases had no gene match. The full variable domain, its missing parts supplied by reference TRBV11-2 and TRBJ2-2, is EAGVAQSPRYKIIEKRQSVAFWCNPISGHATLYWYQQILGQGPKLLIQFQNNGVVDDSQLPKDRFSAERLKGVDSTLKIQPAKLEDSAVYLCASSRLAGGLTGELFFGEGSRLTVL.

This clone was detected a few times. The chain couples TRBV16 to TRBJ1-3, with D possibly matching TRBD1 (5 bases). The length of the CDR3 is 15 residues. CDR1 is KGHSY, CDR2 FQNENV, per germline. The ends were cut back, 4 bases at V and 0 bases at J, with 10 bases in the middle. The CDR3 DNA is TGTGCCAGCAGCCCGACAGTGATCTCTGGAAACACCATATATTTT. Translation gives CASSPTVISGNTIYF.

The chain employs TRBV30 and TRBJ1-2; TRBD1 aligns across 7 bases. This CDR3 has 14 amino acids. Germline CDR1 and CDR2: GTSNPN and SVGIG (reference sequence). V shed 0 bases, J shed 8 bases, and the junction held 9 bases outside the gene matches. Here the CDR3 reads CAWSVRDRERGYTF. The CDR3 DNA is TGTGCCTGGAGTGTACGAGACAGGGAACGGGGCTACACCTTC. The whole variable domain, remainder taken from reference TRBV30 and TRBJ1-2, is SQTIHQWPATLVQPVGSPLSLECTVEGTSNPNLYWYRQAAGRGLQLLFYSVGIGQISSEVPQNLSASRPQDRQFILSSKKLLLSDSGFYLCAWSVRDRERGYTFGSGTRLTVV.

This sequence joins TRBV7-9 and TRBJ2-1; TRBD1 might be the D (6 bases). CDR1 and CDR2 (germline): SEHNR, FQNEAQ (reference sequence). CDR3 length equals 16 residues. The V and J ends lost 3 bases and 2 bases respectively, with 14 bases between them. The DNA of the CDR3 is TGTGCCAGCAGCTTTTTCGGACAGAATCCCTACAATGAGCAGTTCTTC. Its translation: CASSFFGQNPYNEQFF.

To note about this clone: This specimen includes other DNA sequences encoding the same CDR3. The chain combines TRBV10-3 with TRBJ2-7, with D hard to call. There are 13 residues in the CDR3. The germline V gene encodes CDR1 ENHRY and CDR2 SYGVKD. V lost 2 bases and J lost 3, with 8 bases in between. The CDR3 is CAISEPPLYEQYF. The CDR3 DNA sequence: TGTGCCATCAGTGAGCCCCCTCTCTACGAGCAGTACTTC.

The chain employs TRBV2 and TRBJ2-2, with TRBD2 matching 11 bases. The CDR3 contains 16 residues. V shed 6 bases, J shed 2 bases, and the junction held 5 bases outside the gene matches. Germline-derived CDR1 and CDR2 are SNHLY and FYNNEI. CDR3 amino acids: CASSLGLAANTGELFF. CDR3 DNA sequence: TGTGCCAGCAGCTTGGGACTAGCGGCTAACACCGGGGAGCTGTTTTTT.

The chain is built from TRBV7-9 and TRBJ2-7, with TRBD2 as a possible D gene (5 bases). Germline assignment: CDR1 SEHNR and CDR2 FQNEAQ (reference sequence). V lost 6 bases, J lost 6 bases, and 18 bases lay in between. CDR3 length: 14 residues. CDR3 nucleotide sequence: TGTGCCAGCAGTCAGAGCGGCCTGCCGTCCGAGCAGTACTTC. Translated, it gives CASSQSGLPSEQYF.

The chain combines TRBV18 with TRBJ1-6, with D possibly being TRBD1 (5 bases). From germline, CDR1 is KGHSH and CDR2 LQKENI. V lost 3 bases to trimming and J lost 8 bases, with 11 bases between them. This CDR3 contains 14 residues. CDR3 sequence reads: CASSPGGDDSPLHF. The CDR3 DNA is TGTGCCAGCTCACCGGGGGGAGACGATTCACCCCTCCACTTT.

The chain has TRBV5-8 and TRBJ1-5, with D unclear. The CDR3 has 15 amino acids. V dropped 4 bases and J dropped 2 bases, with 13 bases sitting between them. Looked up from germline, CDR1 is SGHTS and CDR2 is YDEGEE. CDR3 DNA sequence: TGTGCCAGCAGCAGGGCTATGTGGGGCAATCAGCCCCAGCATTTT. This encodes CASSRAMWGNQPQHF.

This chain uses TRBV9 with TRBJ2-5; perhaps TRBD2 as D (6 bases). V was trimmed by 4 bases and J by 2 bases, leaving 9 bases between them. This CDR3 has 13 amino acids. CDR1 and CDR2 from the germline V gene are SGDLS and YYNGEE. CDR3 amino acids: CASSPGTQETQYF. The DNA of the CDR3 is TGTGCCAGCAGCCCAGGGACTCAAGAGACCCAGTACTTC.